Below, 3 T cell receptor beta chains from the same sample are listed, as sequenced in a study of beta chain features in type 1 diabetes. Whole-study findings and limits: Shortening of TCRB CDR3s, moderate but significant, appeared in all four CD4+ subsets of Type 1 diabetes patients.

The entirety of the isolated RNA underwent reverse transcription, so expressed TCRB transcripts were sequenced. Here immunoSEQ multiplex PCR was the method, and the copy in TCRdb shows in-frame clones only, minus some. Among over 150,000 clones, around 8.6% were seen once, and the ten largest hold approximately 0.54%. Which antigens these TCRs recognize remains unknown. The sequencing sample was made of central memory CD4+ T cells from blood. The receptors stem from a young woman with type 1 diabetes.

The table lists this clone with a few counts. The rearrangement uses TRBV27 and TRBJ2-5; 8 bases are shared with TRBD2. Germline lookup yields CDR1 MNHEY and CDR2 SMNVEV (reference sequence). J lost 1 base, V lost 5 bases, and 12 bases had no gene match. CDR3 length: 17 residues. The CDR3 region is CASSPLPAGVPQETQYF. The CDR3 DNA follows: TGTGCCAGCAGTCCCCTCCCAGCGGGAGTCCCCCAAGAGACCCAGTACTTC.

Regarding this clone: Additional DNA sequences in this sample encode the identical CDR3. This chain joins TRBV5-1 and TRBJ2-1; 7 bases match TRBD2. The CDR3 is made up of 13 amino acids. The V segment lost 0 bases and the J segment 8 bases; nucleotides outside the gene matches: 2. Germline V gene lookup returns CDR1 SGHRS and CDR2 YFSETQ. This CDR3 reads CASSLAGRDEQFF. The CDR3 region has the DNA TGCGCCAGCAGCTTGGCGGGGAGGGATGAGCAGTTCTTC. Full variable domain (outside the CDR3, taken from reference TRBV5-1 and TRBJ2-1): KAGVTQTPRYLIKTRGQQVTLSCSPISGHRSVSWYQQTPGQGLQFLFEYFSETQRNKGNFPGRFSGRQFSNSRSEMNVSTLELGDSALYLCASSLAGRDEQFFGPGTRLTVL.

This chain connects TRBV2 to TRBJ1-2, with D perhaps matching TRBD1 (5 bases). V dropped 5 bases and J dropped 6 bases, with 16 bases sitting between them. The CDR3 is 14 residues long. CDR1 and CDR2 (germline): SNHLY, FYNNEI. CDR3 amino acids: CASSKRQRPNGYTF. The CDR3 DNA sequence: TGTGCCAGCAGTAAAAGACAGAGACCCAATGGCTACACCTTC.